This paragraph covers one T cell receptor beta chain sequence. As originally analysed: Nucleated cell number was recorded as an estimate derived from reference gene primer amplification. Sequencing used immunoSEQ multiplex PCR; TCRdb keeps in-frame clones, though not all of them. From that table come the V and J calls and clone size; the DNA was used to work out D and trimming. The sample carries more than 100,000 clones, just under 80% recorded once. The sample is drawn from a study of blood T cell repertoires in COVID-19. Study at large: Italy, Spain and the United States were the sources of the convalescent and acute COVID-19 samples. In each case, the material was cDNA or gDNA derived from T cells, B-cell-depleted T cells, or PBMCs.

This CDR3 is built from 15 residues. V shed 2 bases and J 8 bases; nucleotides not matched to a gene: 9. Per germline, CDR1 SGHRS and CDR2 YFSETQ. Sequencing was carried out using peripheral blood. The chain uses TRBV5-1 and TRBJ2-1, with TRBD2 identical over 8 bases. This clonotype originated in a man aged 60-69 years with active or convalescent COVID-19. The CDR3 coding sequence is TGCGCCAGCAGCTTAGGACTAGCTGGTCTCGATGAGCAGTTCTTC. This translates into CASSLGLAGLDEQFF.